Presented here are 10 T cell receptor beta chains from one specimen sequenced in a study of shared clonotypes between healthy human individuals. Assay: immunoSEQ multiplex PCR; the TCRdb copy retains only in-frame clones and omits some. The table has about 670,000 clones, about 78% seen once. Sample: memory CD4+ T cells sorted from blood. Subset here: CD45RA-negative fraction. The receptors derive from a young woman in good health.

The chain has TRBV28 and TRBJ1-2; D is unresolved. CDR1 is MDHEN, CDR2 SYDVKM, per germline. V lost 10 bases, J lost 5 bases, and 8 bases lay in between. This CDR3 region has 10 residues. This CDR3 is CATWRYGYTF. CDR3 nucleotides: TGTGCCACCTGGCGGTATGGCTACACCTTC.

The chain employs TRBV5-4 and TRBJ2-7; tentatively, D is TRBD2 (6 bases). V gave up 4 bases and J gave up 0 bases, with 14 bases separating them. Germline loops: CDR1 SGHNT, CDR2 YYREEE (reference sequence). The CDR3 has 15 amino acids. The CDR3 sequence: CASSGSAGRSYEQYF. The CDR3 DNA reads TGTGCCAGCAGCGGTTCAGCGGGCCGCTCCTACGAGCAGTACTTC.

The CDR3 sequence: CASSGRQGSYGYTF. CDR3 DNA: TGTGCCAGCAGTGGGAGACAGGGAAGCTATGGCTACACCTTC. The genes are TRBV2 and TRBJ1-2; 7 bases are a match to TRBD1. The CDR3 is 14 amino acids. Germline assignment: CDR1 SNHLY and CDR2 FYNNEI. Trimming took 4 bases from V and 4 from J; bases not matched to a gene: 6.

This clone has just a few counts. V gene TRBV28 combines with J gene TRBJ2-1; D gene unclear. The CDR3 is made up of 13 amino acids. V lost 7 bases and J lost 4, with 11 bases in between. The germline V gene has CDR1 MDHEN and CDR2 SYDVKM. The CDR3 DNA follows: TGTGCCAGCATCCCTCCCATGTACAATGAGCAGTTCTTC. It codes for CASIPPMYNEQFF.

This chain links TRBV7-6 with TRBJ1-3, with D unresolved. The CDR3 contains 15 residues. V lost 5 bases and J lost 0, with 11 bases in between. Germline V gives CDR1 SGHVS, CDR2 FNYEAQ. The CDR3 is CASSVTTGSGNTIYF. DNA for the CDR3: TGTGCCAGCAGCGTGACCACGGGCTCTGGAAACACCATATATTTT.

J is TRBJ2-7 and V is TRBV7-9, with TRBD1 matching over 7 bases. Unmatched junction bases numbered 14, after V lost 0 bases and J lost 12 bases. The CDR3 runs to 15 residues. Germline V CDR1 and CDR2: SEHNR, FQNEAQ (reference sequence). The CDR3, as DNA: TGTGCCAGCAGCTTAGCATCCGGGACAGCCCAAGATTTGTACTTC. It is translated as CASSLASGTAQDLYF.

As for this clone: This may arise from a read error, as a much more abundant clone is one base away. Other DNA sequences in the sample encode the same CDR3. This sequence joins TRBV27 and TRBJ2-2, with a tentative D call TRBD2 (6 bases). The CDR3 has 14 amino acids. Germline loops: CDR1 MNHEY, CDR2 SMNVEV (reference sequence). The V end was cut by 3 bases, the J end by 1 base, with 6 bases between. Here the CDR3 reads CASSFSGNTGELFF. CDR3 DNA sequence: TGTGCCAGCAGTTTTAGCGGGAACACCGGGGAGCTGTTTTTT.

This chain uses TRBV7-2 with TRBJ2-7; 10 nucleotides match TRBD2. The germline V gene has CDR1 SGHTA and CDR2 FQGNSA. Trimming removed 5 bases from V and 3 bases from J; junction bases left unmatched: 7. The CDR3 extends over 15 amino acids. CDR3 loop: CASSTAGTSDYEQYF. The CDR3 bases are TGTGCCAGCAGCACCGCCGGGACTAGCGACTACGAGCAGTACTTC.

This clone appeared a few times. This may stem from a read error, because a much larger clone lies one nucleotide away. Distinct nucleotide sequences in the sample also encode this CDR3. The rearrangement links TRBV15 to TRBJ2-4, with D possibly being TRBD1 (6 bases). The CDR3 length is 15 residues. V lost 0 bases and J 4 bases, leaving 10 bases between the germline ends. Germline lookup yields CDR1 LNHNV and CDR2 YYDKDF (reference sequence). CDR3 sequence (DNA): TGTGCCACCAGCAGAGACCGGGACAATAAAAACATTCAGTACTTC. This codes for CATSRDRDNKNIQYF.

The chain links TRBV9 to TRBJ2-1; 8 bases match TRBD2. Losses at the gene ends were 0 bases for V and 8 bases for J; bases not matched to a gene: 16. The CDR3 has 18 amino acids. Germline assignment: CDR1 SGDLS and CDR2 YYNGEE. CDR3 nucleotide sequence: TGTGCCAGCAGCGTAGGACTAGCGACACCAGGGGCTCATTATGAGCAGTTCTTC. Translating gives CASSVGLATPGAHYEQFF. The entire variable domain, with the rest obtained from reference TRBV9 and TRBJ2-1, is as follows: DSGVTQTPKHLITATGQRVTLRCSPRSGDLSVYWYQQSLDQGLQFLIQYYNGEERAKGNILERFSAQQFPDLHSELNLSSLELGDSALYFCASSVGLATPGAHYEQFFGPGTRLTVL.